Listed here are 12 T cell receptor beta chains from one sample, sequenced in a study of identical twins. TCRdb fed the 5' RACE reads into MiXCR, producing one record per CDR3 protein. The data contain approximately 220,000 distinct CDR3 sequences, around a tenth of them seen just once; the ten biggest clones take up 5% to 6%. The sample consisted of memory (CD45RO+) T cells sorted from blood. These receptors were collected from a woman aged 18-29 years in good health.

The rearrangement uses TRBV20-1 and TRBJ1-2, with D unclear. Germline V gives CDR1 DFQATT, CDR2 SNEGSKA (reference sequence). Trimming stripped 3 bases from V and 8 bases from J, with 13 bases between. This CDR3 is 12 amino acids long. The CDR3 bases are TGCAGTGCTAGCCCGGATCCGGGGGGCTACACCTTC. This translates into CSASPDPGGYTF.

Written as DNA, the CDR3 is TGCAGCGTGAGCGGGAGAACGGGCACAGATACGCAGTATTTT. It translates to CSVSGRTGTDTQYF. The chain links TRBV20-1 to TRBJ2-3; 8 nucleotides align to TRBD2. This CDR3 is 14 amino acids long. CDR1 and CDR2 from the germline V gene are DFQATT and SNEGSKA (reference sequence).

This clonotype was observed many times. The CDR3 nucleotides read TGTGCCAGCAATCCGGGACAGGGGGCGTGGGGCTACACCTTC. This sequence encodes CASNPGQGAWGYTF. The V and J genes are TRBV7-2 and TRBJ1-2; 12 bases map to TRBD1. CDR1 is SGHTA, CDR2 FQGNSA, per germline. The CDR3 extends over 14 amino acids. Losses at the gene ends were 7 bases for V and 8 bases for J; bases not matched to a gene: 8.

This clonotype was seen at least ten times. The chain recombines TRBV9 with TRBJ2-7, with 7 nucleotides matching TRBD1. The CDR3 has 14 residues. V gave up 0 bases and J gave up 3 bases; unmatched junction bases: 3. Germline CDR1 is SGDLS and CDR2 is YYNGEE. CDR3 loop: CASSVDPGGYEQYF. Written as DNA, the CDR3 is TGTGCCAGCAGCGTAGACCCAGGGGGCTACGAGCAGTACTTC.

V and J are TRBV27 and TRBJ2-2; TRBD1 is a possible D gene (5 bases). Germline CDR1 and CDR2: MNHEY and SMNVEV (reference sequence). The CDR3 runs to 14 residues. Trimming took off 6 bases at V and 6 bases at J, with 14 bases between the two ends. The CDR3 nucleotides read TGTGCCAGCAGACCCTTACAGGCTGCCGGGGAGCTGTTTTTT. This translates into CASRPLQAAGELFF.

V usage is TRBV5-1 and J usage is TRBJ1-2, with D perhaps matching TRBD1 (5 bases). CDR1 and CDR2 (germline): SGHRS, YFSETQ. This CDR3 is 13 amino acids long. V gave up 5 bases and J gave up 4 bases, with 12 bases separating them. The CDR3 DNA reads as TGCGCCAGCAGGTCGGACACGAGCTATGGCTACACCTTC. Protein sequence: CASRSDTSYGYTF.

Only a few counts were recorded for this clonotype. This chain joins TRBV20-1 and TRBJ1-1, with D possibly TRBD1 on 5 matching bases. The germline V and J ends were trimmed by 5 bases and 3 bases, with 13 bases remaining between them. The germline V gene encodes CDR1 DFQATT and CDR2 SNEGSKA (reference sequence). The CDR3 extends over 13 amino acids. This CDR3 reads CSAPSGGDTEAFF. DNA for the CDR3: TGCAGTGCTCCCTCGGGGGGGGACACTGAAGCTTTCTTT.

The genes are TRBV20-1 and TRBJ2-7, with D unresolved. Germline values: CDR1 DFQATT, CDR2 SNEGSKA (reference sequence). V was trimmed by 4 bases and J by 5 bases, leaving 15 bases between them. The CDR3 spans 13 residues. CDR3 amino acids: CSAITLLVDEQYF. CDR3 sequence (DNA): TGCAGTGCTATAACCCTCCTGGTAGACGAGCAGTACTTC.

This clonotype was counted a few times. The CDR3 reads CSARDRGAWYTEAFF. The CDR3 bases are TGCAGTGCTAGAGATAGGGGGGCGTGGTACACTGAAGCTTTCTTT. The chain combines TRBV20-1 with TRBJ1-1; D is possibly TRBD1 (6 bases). The CDR3 is made up of 15 amino acids. From germline, CDR1 is DFQATT and CDR2 SNEGSKA (reference sequence). Deletions cut 0 bases from V and 3 bases from J, with 14 bases between.

Regarding this clonotype: Its ends do not fully match the called genes, so a read error is possible. This chain joins TRBV20-1 and TRBJ2-4; 14 bases line up with TRBD2. Germline assignment: CDR1 DFQATT and CDR2 SNEGSKA (reference sequence). The CDR3 contains 16 residues. The CDR3 region is CCAQTTSGRAENIQYF. The CDR3 DNA reads TGCTGTGCTCAGACGACTAGCGGGAGGGCCGAAAACATTCAGTACTTC.

The table lists this clonotype with a few counts. The rearrangement uses TRBV20-1 and TRBJ2-2; D possibly matches TRBD1 or TRBD2 (6 bases each). This CDR3 region has 14 residues. From germline, CDR1 is DFQATT and CDR2 SNEGSKA (reference sequence). V gave up 6 bases and J gave up 3 bases, with 14 bases separating them. CDR3 DNA: TGCAGTGCCCGAAGGGGGGTGGACACCGGGGAGCTGTTTTTT. Protein sequence: CSARRGVDTGELFF.

There are a few counts of this clonotype. V is TRBV5-5 and J is TRBJ1-1, with D unclear. In germline, CDR1 is SGHKS, CDR2 YYEKEE (reference sequence). V lost 6 bases, J lost 5 bases, and 11 bases lay in between. The CDR3 is 12 amino acids. DNA for the CDR3: TGTGCCAGCACCCCGAGGGATACTGAAGCTTTCTTT. This gives the protein CASTPRDTEAFF.